This T cell receptor beta chain stems from a study of blood T cell repertoires in COVID-19. Study summary: Specimens from acute and convalescent COVID-19 originated in the United States, Italy and Spain. Sample material is recorded as cDNA or gDNA derived from T cells, B-cell-depleted T cells, or PBMCs.

The V end lost 6 bases, the J end lost 4 bases, and 20 bases lay between the germline ends. The CDR3 sequence is 16 residues long. Germline CDR1 SGHTA, CDR2 FQGNSA. In the original workflow: Nucleated cell number was recorded as an estimate derived from reference gene primer amplification. The table came from immunoSEQ multiplex PCR; TCRdb's copy has only in-frame clones and leaves some out. That table supplies the V and J calls and clone size; D and trimming were determined from the DNA. The sample has around 110,000 clones, about nine tenths seen once; the top ten hold 1.8%. The V call is TRBV7-2, the J call TRBJ2-3; tentative D call: TRBD2 (7 bases). This TCR was sampled from a human donor with active COVID-19. The donor label of this sample is uncertain. The specimen was peripheral blood. The CDR3 DNA reads as TGTGCCAGCAGGAAACAAGGGGGGGCGCGGTCAGATACGCAGTATTTT. Translation: CASRKQGGARSDTQYF.